This TCR beta chain was recorded in a study of shared clonotypes between healthy human individuals. Study findings and constraints: A limitation of the genetic and exposure-history diversity represented arose from few donors.

There were only Caucasian adults among the donors, and all lived in Nashville, Tennessee. The germline CDR1 and CDR2 sequences are SGHAT and FQNNGV. V was pared by 3 bases and J by 3 bases, with 12 bases between. The CDR3 runs 14 residues. As regards this clone: Antigen unknown.

Ten immunoSEQ deep assay plates were used by the authors to sequence unsorted PBMC DNA. Authors' processing steps: Junction-only immunoSEQ sequences carried no quality scores, so filtering differed. Here immunoSEQ multiplex PCR was the method, and the copy in TCRdb shows in-frame clones only, minus some. V, J and clone size derive from that table, while D and trimming were established from the DNA sequence. The sample has some 450,000 clones, roughly three quarters seen once; the top ten hold around 13%. V usage is TRBV11-2 and J usage is TRBJ2-7; D not resolved. The clonotype comes from a woman aged 40 to 50 in good health. Some clones in this sample may be carry-over from other donors' samples. The sequencing sample was made of PBMCs. This CDR3 is CASSFGQAVYEQYF. CDR3 nucleotides: TGTGCCAGCAGCTTTGGGCAGGCCGTCTACGAGCAGTACTTC.